The T cell receptor (beta chain) under discussion was sequenced for a study of shared clonotypes between healthy human individuals. The CDR3 covers 14 residues. CDR1 is SQVTM, CDR2 ANQGSEA, per germline. V was clipped by 3 bases and J by 7 bases; unmatched bases: 9. Whole-study results and caveats: The small donor group covered limited genetic and exposure diversity.

Cells designated naive CD8 were CD45RO-negative and were positively selected for CCR7, with terminally differentiated effector memory CD45RA+ cells excluded. Comment on this clone: What it binds is not known.

Replicate sorted-subset PCRs were loaded with approximately 200 ng DNA, about 31,000 T cell genomes. This table comes from immunoSEQ multiplex PCR, and its TCRdb copy is limited to in-frame clones, with some not included. Here the sample spans about 2 million clones, just under 95% being singletons. This receptor was identified in a man between 18 and 29 years old in good health. The specimen was naive CD8+ T cells sorted from blood. V gene TRBV29-1 combines with J gene TRBJ2-7; 10 positions match TRBD2. CDR3 nucleotides: TGCAGCGTTGACGGGCTAGCGGGAGTTGGGGAGCAGTACTTC. The encoded protein is CSVDGLAGVGEQYF.